Each of the 23 T cell receptor beta chains below was sequenced from the same sample in a study of human thymus T cells. Here immunoSEQ multiplex PCR was the method, and the copy in TCRdb shows in-frame clones only, minus some. The table lists roughly 60,000 clones, roughly 94% of them singletons, with under 7% in the top ten. The sample consisted of blood. These receptors were obtained from a boy in the first two years of life with a congenital heart defect but otherwise immunologically healthy.

The V call is TRBV4-1, the J call TRBJ1-3, with D tentatively TRBD1 (6 bases). CDR1 and CDR2 (germline): MGHRA, YSYEKL. V was shortened by 1 base and J by 0 bases, with 10 bases between the two germline ends. The CDR3 contains 16 residues. CDR3 DNA: TGCGCCAGCAGCCAAGGGGGGCAGTTCTCTGGAAACACCATATATTTT. It is translated as CASSQGGQFSGNTIYF.

CDR3 loop: CASSLLRSGIHEQYF. CDR3 nucleotide sequence: TGTGCCAGCAGCCTACTTCGTTCAGGCATCCACGAGCAGTACTTC. This chain links TRBV14 with TRBJ2-7, with D unclear. The V gene lost 4 bases and the J gene lost 5 bases, with 18 bases spanning the gap. Germline V gene sequence: CDR1 SGHDN, CDR2 FVKESK. The CDR3 length is 15 residues.

This chain uses TRBV5-1 with TRBJ2-7; tentative D call: TRBD2 (7 bases). The length of the CDR3 is 15 residues. V was shortened by 3 bases and J by 7 bases, with 20 bases between the two germline ends. Germline V CDR1 and CDR2: SGHRS, YFSETQ. The CDR3 loop reads CASSSGGGNMWEQYF. CDR3 DNA: TGCGCCAGCAGCTCGGGGGGCGGAAACATGTGGGAGCAGTACTTC.

The chain joins TRBV5-5 to TRBJ2-3; D unresolved. V shed 3 bases and J shed 5 bases, with 4 bases lying between them. The CDR3 is made up of 11 amino acids. Germline V gene data show CDR1 as SGHKS and CDR2 as YYEKEE (reference sequence). CDR3 sequence: CASSSGDTQYF. In nucleotides, the CDR3 is TGTGCCAGCAGCTCAGGAGATACGCAGTATTTT.

This chain connects TRBV18 to TRBJ1-1, with a tentative D call TRBD1 (5 bases). This CDR3 contains 14 residues. Trimming cost V 6 bases and J 2 bases, with 13 bases left between them. Per germline, CDR1 KGHSH and CDR2 LQKENI. CDR3: CASSYGGVNTEAFF. In DNA form, the CDR3 reads TGTGCCAGCTCCTACGGGGGGGTAAACACTGAAGCTTTCTTT.

This clone was recorded once. This specimen includes other DNA sequences encoding the same CDR3. This chain's CDR3 is CASSLTGPYEQYF. Written as DNA, the CDR3 is TGTGCCAGCAGTTTAACAGGGCCCTACGAGCAGTACTTC. The genes are TRBV27 and TRBJ2-7; perhaps TRBD1 as D (6 bases). This CDR3 region has 13 residues. The V end was cut by 2 bases, the J end by 2 bases, with 7 bases between. CDR1 and CDR2 from the germline V gene are MNHEY and SMNVEV (reference sequence).

The chain couples TRBV7-3 to TRBJ1-1, with 7 bases fitting TRBD1. Trimming at V came to 5 bases and at J to 4 bases, leaving 4 bases not matched to a gene. Per the germline V gene, CDR1 is SGHTA and CDR2 is FQGTGA. This CDR3 spans 13 amino acids. CDR3 sequence reads: CASSPAGGTEAFF. The DNA of the CDR3 is TGTGCCAGCAGCCCCGCAGGGGGCACTGAAGCTTTCTTT.

This chain uses TRBV10-3 with TRBJ1-1; TRBD1 is a possible D gene (5 bases). This CDR3 spans 13 amino acids. From germline, CDR1 is ENHRY and CDR2 SYGVKD. Trimming took 4 bases from V and 6 from J, leaving 12 bases between them. CDR3 sequence reads: CAISAHDSPEAFF. For the CDR3, the DNA is TGTGCCATCAGTGCCCATGACAGTCCTGAAGCTTTCTTT.

The chain recombines TRBV5-6 with TRBJ1-3; unclear D gene. Looked up from germline, CDR1 is SGHDT and CDR2 is YYEEEE. The CDR3 totals 13 residues. Trimming pared 4 bases from V and 0 bases from J, leaving 5 bases between. The CDR3 DNA is TGTGCCAGCAGCATTTTCTCTGGAAACACCATATATTTT. This codes for CASSIFSGNTIYF.

V usage is TRBV19 and J usage is TRBJ1-4; maybe TRBD1 (5 bases). CDR1 and CDR2 (germline): LNHDA, SQIVND (reference sequence). The germline V and J ends were trimmed by 2 bases and 7 bases, with 14 bases remaining between them. The CDR3 length is 15 residues. The CDR3 loop is CASSIPQMGPEKLFF. The CDR3, as DNA: TGTGCCAGTAGTATACCCCAGATGGGACCTGAAAAACTGTTTTTT.

The gene calls are TRBV11-3 and TRBJ1-6; the D gene is possibly TRBD1 (5 bases). The germline V and J ends were trimmed by 2 bases and 2 bases, with 7 bases remaining between them. The germline gives CDR1 SGHNT, CDR2 YENEEA. This CDR3 contains 15 residues. CDR3 amino acids: CASSLRDPYNSPLHF. The CDR3 coding sequence is TGTGCCAGCAGCTTACGGGACCCCTATAATTCACCCCTCCACTTT.

This clone was counted a few times. The rearrangement joins TRBV5-4 to TRBJ1-2, with TRBD1 matching over 8 bases. Germline V gene data show CDR1 as SGHNT and CDR2 as YYREEE (reference sequence). The length of the CDR3 is 14 residues. After removal of 6 bases from V and 6 bases from J, the junction contained 10 bases not matched to a gene. CDR3 region: CASTPRGRGHGYTF. The CDR3 DNA reads TGTGCCAGCACCCCCCGAGGCAGGGGGCATGGCTACACCTTC.

CDR3 region: CASSPRLAGGPGDTQYF. DNA of the CDR3: TGTGCCAGCAGCCCGAGACTAGCGGGGGGGCCGGGAGATACGCAGTATTTT. The J gene is TRBJ2-3, the V gene TRBV7-9, with TRBD2 identical over 14 bases. The V segment lost 5 bases and the J segment 5 bases; nucleotides outside the gene matches: 9. Germline V gives CDR1 SEHNR, CDR2 FQNEAQ (reference sequence). The CDR3 length is 17 residues. The whole variable domain, remainder taken from reference TRBV7-9 and TRBJ2-3, is DTGVSQNPRHKITKRGQNVTFRCDPISEHNRLYWYRQTLGQGPEFLTYFQNEAQLEKSRLLSDRFSAERPKGSFSTLEIQRTEQGDSAMYLCASSPRLAGGPGDTQYFGPGTRLTVL.

The chain carries TRBV2 and TRBJ1-2; D gene unclear. The germline V gene has CDR1 SNHLY and CDR2 FYNNEI. Trimming pared 1 base from V and 8 bases from J, leaving 5 bases between. CDR3 length: 11 residues. CDR3 bases: TGTGCCAGCAGTGAAGAGAGAGGCTACACCTTC. Amino acid sequence: CASSEERGYTF.

The V gene is TRBV6-5, the J gene TRBJ1-2; weak D call: TRBD1 (5 bases). CDR1 is MNHEY and CDR2 is SVGAGI in the germline V gene. Trimming pared 3 bases from V and 0 bases from J, leaving 14 bases between. The CDR3 extends over 16 amino acids. CDR3 coding DNA: TGTGCCAGCAGTTATGGACGACAGTCAGCTAACTATGGCTACACCTTC. Residues: CASSYGRQSANYGYTF.

The chain uses TRBV5-1 and TRBJ1-6, with 9 bases matching TRBD1. Germline assignment: CDR1 SGHRS and CDR2 YFSETQ. Unmatched junction bases numbered 6, after V lost 0 bases and J lost 8 bases. The CDR3 length is 16 residues. As DNA, the CDR3 is TGCGCCAGCAGCTTGGGGGGGACAGGGTTGGATTCACCCCTCCACTTT. It codes for CASSLGGTGLDSPLHF.

J is TRBJ2-1 and V is TRBV18; TRBD2 agrees at 7 bases. Germline CDR1 and CDR2: KGHSH and LQKENI. With V trimmed by 1 base and J by 0 bases, 6 bases remained unmatched. This CDR3 region has 17 residues. CDR3: CASSPRRSGTSYNEQFF. The CDR3 DNA is TGTGCCAGCTCACCACGGCGAAGCGGGACCTCCTACAATGAGCAGTTCTTC.

The chain joins TRBV6-4 to TRBJ1-6; D might be TRBD1 (5 bases). This CDR3 comprises 13 residues. The V end lost 4 bases, the J end lost 13 bases, and 14 bases lay between the germline ends. Germline V lookup: CDR1 MRHNA, CDR2 SNTAGT. The CDR3 DNA reads TGTGCCAGCAGTGTGGGGCCAAGATCGCCCCTCCACTTT. This codes for CASSVGPRSPLHF.

V gene TRBV23-1 combines with J gene TRBJ1-1, with TRBD1 matching 7 bases. TRBV23-1 is placed among ORFs of uncertain function. Trimming cost V 3 bases and J 3 bases; bases outside gene matches: 7. The CDR3 has 15 amino acids. Here the CDR3 reads CASSHNRGGDTEAFF. The CDR3 DNA is TGCGCCAGCAGTCACAACAGGGGAGGGGACACTGAAGCTTTCTTT.

This chain connects TRBV5-1 to TRBJ2-7; perhaps TRBD1 as D (6 bases). Trimming left V 4 bases short and J 0 bases short, with 11 bases between. Germline CDR1 and CDR2: SGHRS and YFSETQ. CDR3 length equals 14 residues. This CDR3 reads CASSPGQFSYEQYF. The CDR3, as DNA: TGCGCCAGCAGCCCCGGACAGTTCTCCTACGAGCAGTACTTC.

The sample holds one count of this clone. The rearrangement uses TRBV7-9 and TRBJ2-1; 8 bases map to TRBD2. CDR1 SEHNR and CDR2 FQNEAQ come from the germline V gene (reference sequence). The J segment lost 7 bases and the V segment lost 0 bases, leaving 11 bases of the junction unmatched. The CDR3 loop spans 17 amino acids. The CDR3 coding sequence is TGTGCCAGCAGCTTAGCCCAAACTCTAGCGGGTCTGAATGAGCAGTTCTTC. Residues: CASSLAQTLAGLNEQFF. Based on the CDR3 plus reference TRBV7-9 and TRBJ2-1, the full variable domain is DTGVSQNPRHKITKRGQNVTFRCDPISEHNRLYWYRQTLGQGPEFLTYFQNEAQLEKSRLLSDRFSAERPKGSFSTLEIQRTEQGDSAMYLCASSLAQTLAGLNEQFFGPGTRLTVL.

The genes are TRBV19 and TRBJ2-3, with D perhaps given as TRBD1 or TRBD2 (5 bases each). The CDR3 spans 15 residues. Trimming left V 1 base short and J 0 bases short, with 8 bases between. Germline V gene data show CDR1 as LNHDA and CDR2 as SQIVND (reference sequence). CDR3 nucleotide sequence: TGTGCCAGTAGTATAGCGGGACGGAGCACAGATACGCAGTATTTT. This gives the protein CASSIAGRSTDTQYF.

The V call is TRBV28, the J call TRBJ1-5, with D perhaps matching TRBD1 (6 bases). Germline V gives CDR1 MDHEN, CDR2 SYDVKM. Deletions cut 8 bases from V and 1 base from J, with 18 bases between. This CDR3 contains 16 residues. The CDR3 loop is CASGIKQGISNQPQHF. DNA for the CDR3: TGTGCCAGCGGGATTAAACAGGGTATAAGCAATCAGCCCCAGCATTTT.